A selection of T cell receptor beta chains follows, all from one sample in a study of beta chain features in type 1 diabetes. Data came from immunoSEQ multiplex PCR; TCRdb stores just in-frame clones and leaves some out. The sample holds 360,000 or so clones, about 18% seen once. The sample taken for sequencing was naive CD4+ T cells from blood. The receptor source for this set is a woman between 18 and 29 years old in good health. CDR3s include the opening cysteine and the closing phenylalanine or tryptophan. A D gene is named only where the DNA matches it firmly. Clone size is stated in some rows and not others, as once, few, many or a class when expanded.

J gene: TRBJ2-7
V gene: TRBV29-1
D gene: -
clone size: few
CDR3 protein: CSVEAAGTDEQYF
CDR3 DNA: TGCAGCGTTGAAGCGGCAGGAACGGACGAGCAGTACTTC

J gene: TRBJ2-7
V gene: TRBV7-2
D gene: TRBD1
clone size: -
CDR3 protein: CASSPGGGQGYEQYF
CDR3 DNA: TGTGCCAGCAGCCCGGGAGGGGGACAGGGGTACGAGCAGTACTTC

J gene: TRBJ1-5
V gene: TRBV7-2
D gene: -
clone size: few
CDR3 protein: CASSLAKTYNQPQHF
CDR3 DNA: TGTGCCAGCAGCTTAGCGAAGACATACAATCAGCCCCAGCATTTT

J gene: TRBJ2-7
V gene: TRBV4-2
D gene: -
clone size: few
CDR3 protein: CASSQDTGAHEQYF
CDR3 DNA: TGTGCCAGCAGCCAAGATACGGGAGCCCACGAGCAGTACTTC

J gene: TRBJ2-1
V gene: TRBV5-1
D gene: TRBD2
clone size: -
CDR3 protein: CASSFLAGGAYEQFF
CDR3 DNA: TGCGCCAGCAGCTTCCTAGCGGGAGGTGCCTATGAGCAGTTCTTC

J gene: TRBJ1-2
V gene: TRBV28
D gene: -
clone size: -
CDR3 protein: CASSLRDNGYTF
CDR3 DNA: TGTGCCAGCAGCCTCCGGGACAATGGCTACACCTTC

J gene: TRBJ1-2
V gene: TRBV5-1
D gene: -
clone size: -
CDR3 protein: CASSTQNFYGYTF
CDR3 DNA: TGCGCCAGCAGCACACAGAACTTCTATGGCTACACCTTC

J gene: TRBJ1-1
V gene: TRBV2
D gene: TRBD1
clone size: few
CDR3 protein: CASVTGEVGTEAFF
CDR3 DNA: TGTGCCAGCGTAACAGGGGAAGTAGGCACTGAAGCTTTCTTT

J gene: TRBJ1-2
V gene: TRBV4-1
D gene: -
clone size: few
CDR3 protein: CASSQDLGGSDGYTF
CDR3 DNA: TGCGCCAGCAGCCAAGATCTAGGAGGATCCGACGGCTACACCTTC

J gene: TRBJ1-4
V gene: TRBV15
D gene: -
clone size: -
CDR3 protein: CATSSHIGEKLFF
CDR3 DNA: TGTGCCACCAGCAGCCATATCGGGGAAAAACTGTTTTTT

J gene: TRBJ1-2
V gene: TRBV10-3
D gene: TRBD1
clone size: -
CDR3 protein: CAISAETGRSGYTF
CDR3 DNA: TGTGCCATCAGTGCGGAGACAGGGCGTTCGGGCTACACCTTC

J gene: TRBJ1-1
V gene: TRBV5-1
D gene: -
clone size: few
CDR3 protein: CASSDRSQGPNTEAFF
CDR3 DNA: TGCGCCAGCAGCGACCGTTCACAGGGACCGAACACTGAAGCTTTCTTT

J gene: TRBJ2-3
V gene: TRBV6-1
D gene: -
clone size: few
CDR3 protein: CASSLLENTQYF
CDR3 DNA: TGTGCCAGCAGTCTTCTAGAAAATACGCAGTATTTT

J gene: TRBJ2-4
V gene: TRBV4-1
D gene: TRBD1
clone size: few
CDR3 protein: CASSQPVTGVAKNIQYF
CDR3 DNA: TGCGCCAGCAGCCAACCAGTAACAGGGGTAGCCAAAAACATTCAGTACTTC

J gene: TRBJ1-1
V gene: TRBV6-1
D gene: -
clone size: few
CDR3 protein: CASSEEGGFPAFF
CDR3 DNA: TGTGCCAGCAGTGAAGAAGGCGGATTTCCAGCTTTCTTT

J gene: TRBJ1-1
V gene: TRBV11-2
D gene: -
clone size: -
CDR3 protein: CASSPVGRGMNTEAFF
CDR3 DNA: TGTGCCAGCAGCCCAGTCGGACGGGGGATGAACACTGAAGCTTTCTTT

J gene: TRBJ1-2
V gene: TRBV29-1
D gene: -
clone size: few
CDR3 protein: CSVEDGDTPVPNYGYTF
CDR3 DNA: TGCAGCGTTGAAGATGGGGACACACCAGTCCCTAACTATGGCTACACCTTC

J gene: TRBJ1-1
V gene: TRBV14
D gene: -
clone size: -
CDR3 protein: CASSQGWRRGPNTEAFF
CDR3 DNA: TGTGCCAGCAGCCAAGGTTGGAGGCGGGGGCCGAACACTGAAGCTTTCTTT

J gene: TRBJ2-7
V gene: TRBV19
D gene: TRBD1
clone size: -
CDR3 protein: CASSTTGTGEYEQYF
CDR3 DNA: TGTGCCAGTAGTACGACCGGGACAGGGGAATACGAGCAGTACTTC

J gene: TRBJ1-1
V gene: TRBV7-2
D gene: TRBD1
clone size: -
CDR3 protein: CASSGTGADTEAFF
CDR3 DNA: TGTGCCAGCAGCGGGACAGGGGCGGACACTGAAGCTTTCTTT

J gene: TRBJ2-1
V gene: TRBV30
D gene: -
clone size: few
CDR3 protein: CAWSVWGRVSYNEQFF
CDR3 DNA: TGTGCCTGGAGTGTATGGGGCAGGGTCTCCTACAATGAGCAGTTCTTC

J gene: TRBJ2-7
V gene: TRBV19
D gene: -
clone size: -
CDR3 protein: CASSIRGEQYF
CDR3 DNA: TGTGCCAGTAGTATCAGGGGCGAGCAGTACTTC

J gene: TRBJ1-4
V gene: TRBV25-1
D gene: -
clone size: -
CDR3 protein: CASTQDPNEKLFF
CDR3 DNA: TGTGCCAGCACACAGGACCCTAATGAAAAACTGTTTTTT

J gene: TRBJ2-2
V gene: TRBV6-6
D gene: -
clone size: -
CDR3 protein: CATSLFLVITGELFF
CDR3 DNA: TGTGCCACCTCACTCTTCCTGGTTATCACCGGGGAGCTGTTTTTT

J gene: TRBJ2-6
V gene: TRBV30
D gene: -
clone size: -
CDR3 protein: CASLFSGANVLTF
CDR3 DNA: TGTGCCTCCCTCTTCTCTGGGGCCAACGTCCTGACTTTC

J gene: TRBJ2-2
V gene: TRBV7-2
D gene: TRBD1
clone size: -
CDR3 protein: CASRTGRNTGELFF
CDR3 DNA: TGTGCCAGCAGGACAGGGAGGAACACCGGGGAGCTGTTTTTT

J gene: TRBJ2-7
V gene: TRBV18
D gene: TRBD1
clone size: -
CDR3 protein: CASSPGQSYEQYF
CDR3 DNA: TGTGCCAGCTCACCGGGACAGAGCTACGAGCAGTACTTC

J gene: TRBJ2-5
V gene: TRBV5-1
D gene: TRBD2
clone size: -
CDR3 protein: CASSLSLRGGQETQYF
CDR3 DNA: TGCGCCAGCAGCTTGAGTTTGCGGGGGGGACAAGAGACCCAGTACTTC

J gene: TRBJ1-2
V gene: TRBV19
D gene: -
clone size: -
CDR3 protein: CATLGHGRFRDGYTF
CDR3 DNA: TGTGCCACCCTGGGACATGGTAGGTTCCGCGATGGCTACACCTTC

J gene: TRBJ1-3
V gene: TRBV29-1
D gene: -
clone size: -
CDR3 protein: CSVEGDFGNTIYF
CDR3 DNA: TGCAGCGTTGAAGGGGACTTTGGAAACACCATATATTTT

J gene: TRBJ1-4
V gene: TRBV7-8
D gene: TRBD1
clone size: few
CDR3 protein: CASSKTGTGRNEKLFF
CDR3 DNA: TGTGCCAGCAGCAAAACCGGGACAGGGAGAAATGAAAAACTGTTTTTT

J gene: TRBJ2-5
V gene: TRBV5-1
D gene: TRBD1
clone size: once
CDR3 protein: CASSLGGAGGLETQYF
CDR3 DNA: TGCGCCAGCAGCTTGGGAGGGGCAGGGGGCTTAGAGACCCAGTACTTC

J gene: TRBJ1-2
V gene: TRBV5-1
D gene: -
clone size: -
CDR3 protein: CASSLSSTPETSYGYTF
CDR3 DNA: TGCGCCAGCAGCTTGTCGTCCACTCCCGAAACCTCCTATGGCTACACCTTC

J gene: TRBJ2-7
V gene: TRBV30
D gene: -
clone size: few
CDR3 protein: CAWSVAGDEQYF
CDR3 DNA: TGTGCCTGGAGTGTAGCAGGGGACGAGCAGTACTTC

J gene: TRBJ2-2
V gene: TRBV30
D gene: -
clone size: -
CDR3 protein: CAWSVGVSNTGELFF
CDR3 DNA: TGTGCCTGGAGTGTAGGGGTATCGAACACCGGGGAGCTGTTTTTT

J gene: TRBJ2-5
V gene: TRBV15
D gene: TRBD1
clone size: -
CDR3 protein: CATSRDRDRVGTQYF
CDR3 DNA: TGTGCCACCAGCAGAGATCGGGACAGGGTCGGGACCCAGTACTTC

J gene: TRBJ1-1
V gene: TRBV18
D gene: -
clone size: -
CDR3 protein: CASSPLREGAEAFF
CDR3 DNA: TGTGCCAGCTCACCGCTCCGGGAGGGCGCTGAAGCTTTCTTT

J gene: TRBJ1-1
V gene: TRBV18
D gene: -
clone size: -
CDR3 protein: CASSPGATNTEAFF
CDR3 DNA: TGTGCCAGCTCACCGGGGGCCACGAACACTGAAGCTTTCTTT

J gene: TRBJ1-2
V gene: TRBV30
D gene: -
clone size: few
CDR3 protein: CAWSRSGLDYGYTF
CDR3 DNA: TGTGCCTGGAGTCGCTCTGGGCTTGACTATGGCTACACCTTC

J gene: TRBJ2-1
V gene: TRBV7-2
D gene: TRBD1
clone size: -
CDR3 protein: CASSFGQVMYNEQFF
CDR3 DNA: TGTGCCAGCAGCTTCGGACAGGTTATGTACAATGAGCAGTTCTTC

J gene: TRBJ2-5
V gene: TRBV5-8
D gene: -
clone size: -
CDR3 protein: CASSQGSYQETQYF
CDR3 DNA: TGTGCCAGCAGCCAGGGCTCGTACCAAGAGACCCAGTACTTC

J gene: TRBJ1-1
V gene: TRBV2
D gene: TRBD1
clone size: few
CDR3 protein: CASRGQANTEAFF
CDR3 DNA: TGTGCCAGCAGGGGACAGGCAAACACTGAAGCTTTCTTT

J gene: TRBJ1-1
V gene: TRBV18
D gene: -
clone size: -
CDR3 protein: CASSPQRDTYTEAFF
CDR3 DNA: TGTGCCAGCTCACCACAGCGGGACACTTACACTGAAGCTTTCTTT

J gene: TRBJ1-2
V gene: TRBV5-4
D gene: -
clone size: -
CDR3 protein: CASSLNGGYYGYTF
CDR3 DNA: TGTGCCAGCAGCTTGAATGGGGGCTACTATGGCTACACCTTC

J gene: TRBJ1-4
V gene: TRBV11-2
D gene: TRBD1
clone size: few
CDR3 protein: CASSRTGANEKLFF
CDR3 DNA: TGTGCCAGCAGTCGGACAGGGGCTAATGAAAAACTGTTTTTT

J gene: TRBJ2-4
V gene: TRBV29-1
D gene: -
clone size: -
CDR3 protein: CSVKIGVAKNIQYF
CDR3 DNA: TGCAGCGTGAAAATAGGGGTGGCCAAAAACATTCAGTACTTC

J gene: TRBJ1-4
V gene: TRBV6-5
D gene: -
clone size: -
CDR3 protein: CASSYPGGEKLFF
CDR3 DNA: TGTGCCAGCAGTTACCCTGGGGGGGAAAAACTGTTTTTT

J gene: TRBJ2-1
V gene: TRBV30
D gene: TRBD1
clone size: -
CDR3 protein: CARKGQVNEQFF
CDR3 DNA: TGTGCCAGAAAAGGACAGGTCAATGAGCAGTTCTTC

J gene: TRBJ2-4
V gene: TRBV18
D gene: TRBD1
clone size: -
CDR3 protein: CASSPGRGPKNIQYF
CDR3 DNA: TGTGCCAGCTCACCAGGAAGGGGGCCCAAAAACATTCAGTACTTC

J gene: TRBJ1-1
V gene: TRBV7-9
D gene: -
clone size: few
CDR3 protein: CASSTTMNTEAFF
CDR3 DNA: TGTGCCAGCAGCACGACAATGAACACTGAAGCTTTCTTT

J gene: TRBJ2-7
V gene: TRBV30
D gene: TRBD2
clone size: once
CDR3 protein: CAWTSGSHYEQYF
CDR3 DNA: TGTGCCTGGACTAGCGGGAGCCACTACGAGCAGTACTTC

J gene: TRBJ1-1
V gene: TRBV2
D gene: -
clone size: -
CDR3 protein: CASLQNYGDTEAFF
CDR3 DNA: TGTGCCAGCTTACAAAATTACGGGGACACTGAAGCTTTCTTT

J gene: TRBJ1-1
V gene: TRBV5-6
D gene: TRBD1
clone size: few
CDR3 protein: CASGTGLNTEAFF
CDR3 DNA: TGTGCCAGCGGGACAGGACTGAACACTGAAGCTTTCTTT

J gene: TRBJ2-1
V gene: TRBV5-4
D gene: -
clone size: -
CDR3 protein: CASSLALAVDEQFF
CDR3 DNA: TGTGCCAGCAGCTTAGCACTAGCTGTGGATGAGCAGTTCTTC